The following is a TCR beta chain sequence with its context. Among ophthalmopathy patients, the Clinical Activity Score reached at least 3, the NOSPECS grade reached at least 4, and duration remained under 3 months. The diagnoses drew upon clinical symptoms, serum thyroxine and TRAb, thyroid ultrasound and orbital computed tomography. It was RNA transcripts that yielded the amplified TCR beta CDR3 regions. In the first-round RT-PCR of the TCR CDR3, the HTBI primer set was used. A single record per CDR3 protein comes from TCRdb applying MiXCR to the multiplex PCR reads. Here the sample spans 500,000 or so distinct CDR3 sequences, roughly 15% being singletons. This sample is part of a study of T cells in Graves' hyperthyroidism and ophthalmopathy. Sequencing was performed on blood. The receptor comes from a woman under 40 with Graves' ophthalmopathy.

The CDR3 is CASSPLAPLGAKRSHEQFF. The CDR3 DNA follows: TGTGCCAGCAGCCCATTAGCCCCCTTAGGCGCTAAAAGATCGCATGAGCAGTTCTTC. V is TRBV9 and J is TRBJ2-1; D not certain. Trimming removed 4 bases at V and 8 bases at J, with 31 bases between. This CDR3 has 19 amino acids. Germline lookup yields CDR1 SGDLS and CDR2 YYNGEE.